The clone carrying this T cell receptor beta chain was detected a few times. The CDR3 runs 15 residues. CDR1 SGHTA and CDR2 FQGTGA come from the germline V gene. V was trimmed by 5 bases and J by 0 bases, leaving 14 bases between them. TCRdb reanalysed the RT-PCR reads using MiXCR and keeps one entry per CDR3 protein. This table holds 550,000 to 750,000 distinct CDR3 sequences, 14% found once. The sequence came from a female donor in good health, serving as a healthy control. The chain employs TRBV7-3 and TRBJ2-7; tentative D call: TRBD1 (6 bases). Sequences were obtained from memory CD4+ T cells from blood. The CDR3 reads CASSPEGTLSYEQYF. The DNA for the CDR3 is TGTGCCAGCAGCCCTGAAGGGACACTCTCCTACGAGCAGTACTTC.